A single sample is the source of the 16 T cell receptor beta chains below, sequenced in a study of blood T cells in healthy people across ages. The authors ran a second PCR of roughly 6 to 11 cycles using a sample-barcoded 5' primer and a J-beta primer mix. TCRdb re-called the 5' RACE reads through MiXCR, storing one row per CDR3 protein. The table lists 1,800,000 or so distinct CDR3 sequences, roughly two fifths of them singletons. Specimen: blood. The receptors derive from a human donor in good health.

In its sample, this clonotype was seen a few times. The germline gene is not matched at one end of the junction; a read error may be the cause. The chain recombines TRBV3-1 with TRBJ2-7, with D tentatively TRBD1 (6 bases). This CDR3 has 15 residues. Germline V lookup: CDR1 LGHDT, CDR2 YNNKEL (reference sequence). The CDR3: CTSSQLVGASYEQYF. The CDR3 nucleotides are TGTACCAGCAGCCAACTCGTGGGGGCATCGTACGAGCAGTACTTC.

The chain couples TRBV4-1 to TRBJ2-2, with 10 bases identical to TRBD2. The germline V gene encodes CDR1 MGHRA and CDR2 YSYEKL. This CDR3 spans 14 amino acids. V gave up 0 bases and J gave up 11 bases; unmatched junction bases: 3. DNA for the CDR3: TGCGCCAGCAGCCAAGATTCTAGCGGGGGTGAGCTGTTTTTT. Translated: CASSQDSSGGELFF.

The V gene is TRBV12-3 or TRBV12-4, the J gene TRBJ1-2; perhaps TRBD1 as D (5 bases). CDR3 length: 12 amino acids. Trimming removed 5 bases from V and 8 bases from J, with 12 bases in between. The CDR3 sequence is CASSPGTKGYTF. The CDR3 bases are TGTGCCAGCAGTCCCGGGACCAAGGGCTACACCTTC.

This clonotype was detected a few times. The chain links TRBV5-1 to TRBJ2-5; D is ambiguous. This CDR3 is built from 14 residues. Germline assignment: CDR1 SGHRS and CDR2 YFSETQ. Trimming left V 2 bases short and J 5 bases short, with 13 bases between. The CDR3 sequence is CASSLGAVGETQYF. The DNA for the CDR3 is TGCGCCAGCAGCTTAGGTGCAGTCGGGGAGACCCAGTACTTC.

This clonotype was found a few times. The chain has TRBV7-2 and TRBJ2-5; a possible D gene is TRBD1 (5 bases). Between the trimmed V and J ends, which lost 2 bases and 4 bases, there was a span of 17 bases. The CDR3 covers 16 residues. CDR1 and CDR2 (germline): SGHTA, FQGNSA. The CDR3 is CASSLQGLGLGETQYF. CDR3 coding DNA: TGTGCCAGCAGCTTACAGGGTCTGGGGCTGGGAGAGACCCAGTACTTC.

The V call is TRBV5-4, the J call TRBJ2-3; 10 bases map to TRBD2. Germline assignment: CDR1 SGHNT and CDR2 YYREEE (reference sequence). After removal of 4 bases from V and 9 bases from J, the junction contained 17 bases not matched to a gene. CDR3 size: 17 residues. The CDR3 DNA reads TGTGCCAGCAGCCCAACACGAAGCGGGGGGGTCACTGGGACGCAGTATTTT. This sequence encodes CASSPTRSGGVTGTQYF.

The chain recombines TRBV18 with TRBJ2-4; the match to TRBD1 covers 8 bases. TRBJ2-7 explains the end of the DNA better; the J call may be wrong. CDR1 is KGHSH and CDR2 is LQKENI in the germline V gene. There are 15 residues in the CDR3. The CDR3: CASSLIGQGTYEQYF. In DNA form, the CDR3 reads TGTGCCAGCTCACTGATAGGACAGGGAACCTACGAGCAGTACTTC.

This sequence joins TRBV6-2 or TRBV6-3 and TRBJ2-5; tentatively, D is TRBD1 (6 bases). The ends were cut back, 4 bases at V and 2 bases at J, with 14 bases in the middle. From germline, CDR1 is MNHEY and CDR2 SVGEGT. This CDR3 comprises 15 residues. In nucleotides, the CDR3 is TGTGCCAGCAGTTGGACAGAAACCTTACAAGAGACCCAGTACTTC. Its translation: CASSWTETLQETQYF.

This chain joins TRBV20-1 and TRBJ2-5, with D perhaps matching TRBD1 (6 bases). This CDR3 has 16 amino acids. V was shortened by 0 bases and J by 3 bases, with 17 bases between the two germline ends. The germline V gene has CDR1 DFQATT and CDR2 SNEGSKA (reference sequence). CDR3 DNA: TGCAGTGCTAGAGATCTAGACCAGGGGTTGAAAGAGACCCAGTACTTC. The encoded protein is CSARDLDQGLKETQYF.

This clonotype was picked up a small number of times. The chain has TRBV5-1 and TRBJ1-2; no definite D call. The germline gives CDR1 SGHRS, CDR2 YFSETQ. Deletions cut 0 bases from V and 9 bases from J, with 9 bases between. This CDR3 has 12 amino acids. CDR3 DNA sequence: TGCGCCAGCAGCTTGGAAGGCGGACGCTACACCTTC. This translates into CASSLEGGRYTF.

This clonotype was detected only a few times. The chain has TRBV13 and TRBJ2-5; D unclear. CDR3 length equals 15 residues. Deletions cut 1 base from V and 1 base from J, with 10 bases between. CDR1 and CDR2 from the germline V gene are PRHDT and FYEKMQ (reference sequence). The CDR3 is CASSLDGPSQETQYF. The CDR3 bases are TGTGCCAGCAGCTTAGACGGGCCTAGCCAAGAGACCCAGTACTTC.

The rearrangement uses TRBV5-1 and TRBJ1-2, with 9 bases aligning to TRBD1. Germline CDR1 reads SGHRS; CDR2 reads YFSETQ. The CDR3 has 14 amino acids. Trimming cost V 3 bases and J 8 bases; bases outside gene matches: 8. The CDR3 sequence: CASSSTQGAGGYTF. DNA for the CDR3: TGCGCCAGCAGCTCGACACAGGGGGCAGGGGGCTACACCTTC.

Here the CDR3 reads CASSLAGQGGTEQFF. DNA for the CDR3: TGTGCCAGCAGCTTAGCGGGACAGGGGGGAACAGAGCAGTTCTTC. The chain has TRBV7-8 and TRBJ2-1, with 11 bases lining up with TRBD1. The CDR3 totals 15 residues. Germline lookup yields CDR1 SGHVS and CDR2 FQNEAQ. The J segment lost 10 bases and the V segment lost 0 bases, leaving 5 bases of the junction unmatched.

The chain links TRBV7-2 to TRBJ1-6, with a possible D match to TRBD1 (5 bases). Germline loops: CDR1 SGHTA, CDR2 FQGNSA. The germline V and J ends were trimmed by 6 bases and 0 bases, with 9 bases remaining between them. The CDR3 contains 15 residues. CDR3 sequence: CASRGLSSYNSPLHF. DNA of the CDR3: TGTGCCAGCAGGGGGCTGAGCTCCTATAATTCACCCCTCCACTTT.

The CDR3 DNA is TGCAGTGCTTCCGAGGGCAATCAGCCCCAGCATTTT. Protein: CSASEGNQPQHF. The V gene is TRBV20-1, the J gene TRBJ1-5; D is ambiguous. The germline V and J ends were trimmed by 5 bases and 2 bases, with 7 bases remaining between them. The CDR3 consists of 12 residues. The germline V gene has CDR1 DFQATT and CDR2 SNEGSKA (reference sequence).

Details on this clonotype: This could be a read error, since a much larger clone is one nucleotide away. V gene TRBV3-1 combines with J gene TRBJ2-7; D is undetermined. Germline V gene sequence: CDR1 LGHDT, CDR2 YNNKEL (reference sequence). Trimming cost V 4 bases and J 2 bases, with 6 bases left between them. The CDR3 runs 12 residues. The CDR3 sequence is CASSRWAYEQYF. In DNA, the CDR3 is TGTGCCAGCAGCCGTTGGGCCTACGAGCAGTACTTC.